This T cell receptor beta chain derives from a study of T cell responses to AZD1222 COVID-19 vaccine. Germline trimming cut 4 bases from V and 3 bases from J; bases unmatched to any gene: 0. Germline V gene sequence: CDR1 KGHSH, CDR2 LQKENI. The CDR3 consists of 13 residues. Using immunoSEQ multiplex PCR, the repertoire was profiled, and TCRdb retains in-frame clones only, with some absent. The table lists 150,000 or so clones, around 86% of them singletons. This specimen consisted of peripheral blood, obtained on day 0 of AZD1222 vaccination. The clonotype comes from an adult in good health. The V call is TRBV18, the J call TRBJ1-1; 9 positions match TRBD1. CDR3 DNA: TGTGCCAGCTCACGGACAGGGGACACTGAAGCTTTCTTT. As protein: CASSRTGDTEAFF.